These 27 T cell receptor beta chains were all obtained from the same sample, sequenced in a study of cytomegalovirus exposure and HLA in healthy donors. Amplification used 60 Vbeta primers and 13 Jbeta primers. Only in-frame clones appear in the TCRdb table, and some are missing; sequencing was by immunoSEQ multiplex PCR. The table shows 90,000 to 120,000 clones, with about 72% occurring only once. Specimen: PBMCs. The source is a man between 18 and 29 years old in good health and CMV-seronegative.

This chain uses TRBV7-8 with TRBJ2-2; 7 positions match TRBD1. CDR3 length: 15 residues. J was trimmed by 4 bases and V by 8 bases; bases with no gene match: 10. Per the germline V gene, CDR1 is SGHVS and CDR2 is FQNEAQ. CDR3 sequence: CASGDSGGVTGELFF. For the CDR3, the DNA is TGTGCCAGCGGGGACAGTGGGGGAGTCACCGGGGAGCTGTTTTTT.

V usage is TRBV5-1 and J usage is TRBJ1-4, with TRBD1 matching 7 bases. From germline, CDR1 is SGHRS and CDR2 YFSETQ. J was trimmed by 3 bases and V by 3 bases; bases with no gene match: 14. The CDR3 consists of 18 residues. The CDR3 DNA reads as TGCGCCAGCAGCTACGGTATACTCCGGGACAGCTCTAATGAAAAACTGTTTTTT. Protein sequence: CASSYGILRDSSNEKLFF.

This chain links TRBV5-8 with TRBJ2-1; 9 bases align to TRBD2. Per the germline V gene, CDR1 is SGHTS and CDR2 is YDEGEE. Unmatched junction bases numbered 8, after V lost 5 bases and J lost 5 bases. The CDR3 has 15 residues. CDR3 sequence: CASSYGLAKNNEQFF. CDR3 bases: TGTGCCAGCAGTTACGGACTAGCGAAAAACAATGAGCAGTTCTTC.

This chain joins TRBV7-8 and TRBJ2-5; perhaps TRBD1 as D (6 bases). The CDR3 is made up of 15 amino acids. Trimming removed 1 base at V and 4 bases at J, with 13 bases between. Germline CDR1 is SGHVS and CDR2 is FQNEAQ. The CDR3: CASSLGGARGETQYF. The CDR3 DNA reads as TGTGCCAGCAGCTTAGGAGGGGCCAGGGGAGAGACCCAGTACTTC.

This clone has only one observation. In DNA, the CDR3 is TGCGCCAGGGGACCCAGGACAGCCTCTGGAAACACCATATATTTT. Its translation: CARGPRTASGNTIYF. The chain is built from TRBV23-1 and TRBJ1-3, with D possibly matching TRBD1 (6 bases). TRBV23-1 is marked as an open reading frame, function uncertain. The V end was cut by 9 bases, the J end by 0 bases, with 15 bases between. The CDR3 covers 15 residues.

CDR3 sequence: CASRARQNSYEQYF. The CDR3 coding sequence is TGTGCCAGCCGAGCGAGGCAGAATAGCTACGAGCAGTACTTC. The rearrangement joins TRBV19 to TRBJ2-7; D ambiguous. Looked up from germline, CDR1 is LNHDA and CDR2 is SQIVND (reference sequence). Trimming left V 9 bases short and J 3 bases short, with 18 bases between. The CDR3 extends over 14 amino acids.

This clone was observed a single time. The rearrangement links TRBV28 to TRBJ1-2; D may be TRBD1 (6 bases). Trimming removed 4 bases from V and 4 bases from J, with 10 bases in between. The CDR3 is 13 residues long. Germline V lookup: CDR1 MDHEN, CDR2 SYDVKM. The DNA of the CDR3 is TGTGCCAGCAGTTCCGGGACACTCTATGGCTACACCTTC. It translates to CASSSGTLYGYTF.

The chain links TRBV5-5 to TRBJ2-5; TRBD1 is a possible D gene (5 bases). Germline CDR1 is SGHKS and CDR2 is YYEKEE (reference sequence). Trimming pared 1 base from V and 5 bases from J, leaving 12 bases between. The CDR3 has 14 amino acids. The CDR3 reads CASSLRGLWETQYF. DNA of the CDR3: TGTGCCAGCAGCTTGAGGGGCCTATGGGAGACCCAGTACTTC.

This clone was counted only a few times. The rearrangement links TRBV19 to TRBJ1-4, with D unresolved. Germline CDR1 and CDR2: LNHDA and SQIVND (reference sequence). The CDR3 runs to 12 residues. Between the trimmed V and J ends, which lost 9 bases and 8 bases, there was a span of 13 bases. CDR3 residues: CASGVPGEKLFF. CDR3 bases: TGTGCCAGCGGGGTTCCCGGAGAAAAACTGTTTTTT.

The rearrangement uses TRBV28 and TRBJ1-5; 7 nucleotides line up with TRBD1. Unmatched junction bases numbered 7, after V lost 5 bases and J lost 3 bases. The CDR3 contains 15 residues. In germline, CDR1 is MDHEN, CDR2 SYDVKM. CDR3 loop: CASSTPGGNNQPQHF. CDR3 in DNA: TGTGCCAGCAGTACCCCAGGGGGGAACAATCAGCCCCAGCATTTT. The variable domain in full, with the rest retrieved from reference TRBV28 and TRBJ1-5, is DVKVTQSSRYLVKRTGEKVFLECVQDMDHENMFWYRQDPGLGLRLIYFSYDVKMKEKGDIPEGYSVSREKKERFSLILESASTNQTSMYLCASSTPGGNNQPQHFGDGTRLSIL.

The chain carries TRBV29-1 and TRBJ2-5, with D tentatively TRBD1 (5 bases). The V end lost 8 bases, the J end lost 11 bases, and 24 bases lay between the germline ends. Per germline, CDR1 SQVTM and CDR2 ANQGSEA. CDR3 size: 13 residues. The CDR3 coding sequence is TGCAGCACCCAGAAGGGGATCCTCGAGAAGCAGTACTTC. Its protein is CSTQKGILEKQYF.

Regarding this clone: Compared with germline, one end of the junction differs, possibly owing to a read error. The chain is built from TRBV7-9 and TRBJ1-1; the match to TRBD1 covers 7 bases. The V gene's germline CDR1 is SEHNR and CDR2 FQNEAQ (reference sequence). This CDR3 region has 12 residues. The CDR3 region is CSSSRAQGVAFF. In nucleotides, the CDR3 is TGTTCCAGCAGCCGCGCCCAGGGGGTAGCTTTCTTT. The variable domain in full, completed from reference TRBV7-9 and TRBJ1-1, reads DTGVSQNPRHKITKRGQNVTFRCDPISEHNRLYWYRQTLGQGPEFLTYFQNEAQLEKSRLLSDRFSAERPKGSFSTLEIQRTEQGDSAMYLCSSSRAQGVAFFGQGTRLTVV.

The CDR3 DNA sequence: TGTCCAGAAATCTACGAGCAGTACTTC. Amino acids: CPEIYEQYF. The V and J genes are TRBV19 and TRBJ2-7; D is ambiguous. This CDR3 comprises 9 residues. In germline, CDR1 is LNHDA, CDR2 SQIVND (reference sequence).

The J gene is TRBJ2-1, the V gene TRBV7-2; TRBD2 aligns across 9 bases. J was trimmed by 6 bases and V by 6 bases; bases with no gene match: 9. The CDR3 sequence is 15 residues long. Per germline, CDR1 SGHTA and CDR2 FQGNSA. CDR3 bases: TGTGCCAGCAGTCCCGGGACTAGCAGGTCCAATGAGCAGTTCTTC. Translated: CASSPGTSRSNEQFF.

The genes are TRBV27 and TRBJ2-7, with 9 bases fitting TRBD1. The ends lost 5 bases at V and 7 bases at J; junction bases unmatched: 15. The CDR3 sequence is 16 residues long. CDR1 is MNHEY, CDR2 SMNVEV, per germline (reference sequence). CDR3 bases: TGTGCCAGCAGTCCACGTAGGGACAGGGCCACTACTGAGCAGTACTTC. Amino acids: CASSPRRDRATTEQYF.

In this sample, this clone turned up a few times. The gene calls are TRBV6-5 and TRBJ2-7, with D uncertain. Trimming took 2 bases from V and 0 from J, leaving 5 bases between them. The CDR3 contains 13 residues. Germline V lookup: CDR1 MNHEY, CDR2 SVGAGI. The chain's CDR3 is CASSYQFSYEQYF. The DNA of the CDR3 is TGTGCCAGCAGTTACCAGTTCTCCTACGAGCAGTACTTC.

This clone was recorded a few times. The V and J genes are TRBV7-9 and TRBJ2-3; 10 nucleotides align to TRBD2. V shed 1 base and J 4 bases; nucleotides not matched to a gene: 2. Germline values: CDR1 SEHNR, CDR2 FQNEAQ (reference sequence). The CDR3 length is 15 residues. The CDR3 protein is CASSLGGLASDTQYF. For the CDR3, the DNA is TGTGCCAGCAGCTTAGGGGGACTAGCGTCAGATACGCAGTATTTT.

The chain links TRBV6-1 to TRBJ2-5; possible D gene TRBD2, 5 bases. Germline loops: CDR1 MNHNS, CDR2 SASEGT. Trimming removed 7 bases at V and 0 bases at J, with 12 bases between. The CDR3 is 14 residues long. CDR3 sequence reads: CASMAQDYQETQYF. CDR3 nucleotide sequence: TGTGCCAGCATGGCGCAGGACTACCAAGAGACCCAGTACTTC.

The chain combines TRBV5-6 with TRBJ2-1; 9 nucleotides align to TRBD2. Germline V gives CDR1 SGHDT, CDR2 YYEEEE. This CDR3 spans 15 amino acids. V shed 0 bases, J shed 4 bases, and the junction held 2 bases outside the gene matches. In DNA form, the CDR3 reads TGTGCCAGCAGCTTGGGGACTAGCGCTTACAATGAGCAGTTCTTC. Its translation: CASSLGTSAYNEQFF.

This clone was detected a few times. The gene calls are TRBV15 and TRBJ2-1; D is unclear. Germline values: CDR1 LNHNV, CDR2 YYDKDF (reference sequence). The CDR3 consists of 17 residues. V dropped 2 bases and J dropped 6 bases, with 20 bases sitting between them. In DNA form, the CDR3 reads TGTGCCACCAGCAGATCAATGACGGTTTCCCCAGGCAATGAGCAGTTCTTC. Encoded protein: CATSRSMTVSPGNEQFF. Full variable domain (missing parts from reference TRBV15 and TRBJ2-1): DAMVIQNPRYQVTQFGKPVTLSCSQTLNHNVMYWYQQKSSQAPKLLFHYYDKDFNNEADTPDNFQSRRPNTSFCFLDIRSPGLGDTAMYLCATSRSMTVSPGNEQFFGPGTRLTVL.

This chain uses TRBV10-2 with TRBJ2-7; TRBD1 matches 8 bases. Germline V gene lookup returns CDR1 WSHSY and CDR2 SAAADI. The CDR3 is 12 amino acids. The V gene end was trimmed by 9 bases and the J gene end by 7 bases; junction bases not matched to a gene: 8. CDR3 loop: CASQDRAGEQYF. The CDR3 DNA sequence: TGCGCCAGTCAGGACAGGGCGGGAGAGCAGTACTTC.

The chain recombines TRBV6-1 with TRBJ2-1; D is possibly TRBD1 (6 bases). CDR1 and CDR2 (germline): MNHNS, SASEGT. The V gene lost 11 bases and the J gene lost 10 bases, with 21 bases spanning the gap. This CDR3 has 13 amino acids. The CDR3 DNA follows: TGTGCCGGGGGCGCAGGGGATGTCGGCGAGCAGTTCTTC. Its translation is CAGGAGDVGEQFF.

The CDR3 region has the DNA TGTGCCAGCAGCTTGAGAGGGCCTAACTATGGCTACACCTTC. Its translation is CASSLRGPNYGYTF. The chain has TRBV5-8 and TRBJ1-2; D gene uncertain. The V gene's germline CDR1 is SGHTS and CDR2 YDEGEE. This CDR3 spans 14 amino acids. V lost 1 base to trimming and J lost 0 bases, with 7 bases between them.

The chain joins TRBV2 to TRBJ1-5; D might be TRBD1 (6 bases). CDR3 length: 14 residues. V shed 6 bases and J shed 5 bases, with 14 bases lying between them. CDR1 is SNHLY and CDR2 is FYNNEI in the germline V gene. CDR3 in amino acids: CASSDRTEHQPQHF. CDR3 sequence (DNA): TGTGCCAGCAGCGATAGGACAGAGCATCAGCCCCAGCATTTT.

The CDR3 here is CASSVRLNNSPLHF. CDR3 nucleotides: TGTGCCAGCAGTGTCAGACTGAATAATTCACCCCTCCACTTT. This chain connects TRBV2 to TRBJ1-6; D gene ambiguous. V was cut by 4 bases and J by 5 bases, with 9 bases left in between. CDR3 size: 14 residues. Germline-derived CDR1 and CDR2 are SNHLY and FYNNEI.

V and J are TRBV6-5 and TRBJ1-1; D gene unclear. The CDR3 has 11 amino acids. In germline, CDR1 is MNHEY, CDR2 SVGAGI. V was pared by 8 bases and J by 7 bases, with 11 bases between. The CDR3 DNA reads TGTGCCAGCGGAGGGTACTTTGAAGCTTTCTTT. Its protein product is CASGGYFEAFF.

The chain has TRBV5-1 and TRBJ1-2, with 9 nucleotides matching TRBD1. CDR1 SGHRS and CDR2 YFSETQ come from the germline V gene. There are 15 residues in the CDR3. Trimming cost V 0 bases and J 8 bases; bases outside gene matches: 8. The CDR3 protein is CASSLAPDRGEGYTF. The CDR3 coding sequence is TGCGCCAGCAGCTTGGCCCCGGACAGGGGCGAGGGCTACACCTTC.